A selection of T cell receptor beta chains follows, all from one sample in a study of vaccination effects on CD4 cells after COVID-19. Their target antigens are unknown. The protocol was immunoSEQ multiplex PCR, while the TCRdb copy is restricted to in-frame clones and leaves out a portion. The sample consists of 70,000 or so clones, approximately 73% of them appearing once. The sample in question was CD4+ T cells from PBMCs cultured without peptide, obtained after COVID-19 vaccination. Receptor source: a human donor who received a COVID-19 vaccine. CDR3s include the opening cysteine and the closing phenylalanine or tryptophan. The D gene is left open where the match is weak.

v_call: TRBV27
d_call: .
j_call: TRBJ1-2
cdr3_aa: CASSPGGSNVYGYTF

v_call: TRBV24-1
d_call: .
j_call: TRBJ2-4
cdr3_aa: CATSVGGTLGGNIQYF

v_call: TRBV7-3
d_call: .
j_call: TRBJ2-2
cdr3_aa: CASSFRGDRVSGELFF

v_call: TRBV4-1
d_call: TRBD1
j_call: TRBJ1-2
cdr3_aa: CASSQGRDRANYGYTF

v_call: TRBV18
d_call: .
j_call: TRBJ1-1
cdr3_aa: CASAAGPSNTEAFF

v_call: TRBV3-1/TRBV3-2
d_call: TRBD1
j_call: TRBJ1-4
cdr3_aa: CASSPLTGGPNEKLFF

v_call: TRBV6-5
d_call: .
j_call: TRBJ1-4
cdr3_aa: CASSKGVSNEKLFF

v_call: TRBV5-1
d_call: TRBD1
j_call: TRBJ1-2
cdr3_aa: CASSLTGEGYTF

v_call: TRBV9
d_call: .
j_call: TRBJ1-2
cdr3_aa: CASSGGLGTPYGYTF

v_call: TRBV24-1
d_call: TRBD2
j_call: TRBJ2-2
cdr3_aa: CATRGLAVTGELFF

v_call: TRBV7-8
d_call: .
j_call: TRBJ1-1
cdr3_aa: CASSLGGGTEAFF

v_call: TRBV2
d_call: .
j_call: TRBJ2-3
cdr3_aa: CASHRGDTQYF

v_call: TRBV29-1
d_call: .
j_call: TRBJ2-2
cdr3_aa: CSVGTLNTGELFF

v_call: TRBV19
d_call: .
j_call: TRBJ1-4
cdr3_aa: CASRPDATTNEKLFF

v_call: TRBV11-1
d_call: .
j_call: TRBJ1-1
cdr3_aa: CASSLQGEITEAFF

v_call: TRBV27
d_call: .
j_call: TRBJ1-5
cdr3_aa: CASSSLKDSRPSQPQHF

v_call: TRBV7-2
d_call: .
j_call: TRBJ1-6
cdr3_aa: CASSLASNSPLHF

v_call: TRBV6-5
d_call: TRBD1
j_call: TRBJ1-1
cdr3_aa: CASRWAGGAYTEAFF

v_call: TRBV6-5
d_call: .
j_call: TRBJ1-3
cdr3_aa: CASSYAQASSGNTIYF

v_call: TRBV7-2
d_call: TRBD1
j_call: TRBJ2-5
cdr3_aa: CASSSRQGWETQYF

v_call: TRBV6-5
d_call: TRBD1
j_call: TRBJ1-3
cdr3_aa: CASSLRTGWDTIYF

v_call: TRBV5-1
d_call: TRBD2
j_call: TRBJ2-3
cdr3_aa: CASSVTSGGADTQYF

v_call: TRBV21-1
d_call: .
j_call: TRBJ2-4
cdr3_aa: CASSKNGPGGPKNIQYF

v_call: TRBV15
d_call: TRBD1
j_call: TRBJ2-5
cdr3_aa: CATSRVRTGQETQYF

v_call: TRBV7-9
d_call: TRBD2
j_call: TRBJ2-6
cdr3_aa: CASSRREGANVLTF

v_call: TRBV5-1
d_call: .
j_call: TRBJ2-3
cdr3_aa: CASSPRAVTDTQYF

v_call: TRBV5-1
d_call: TRBD1
j_call: TRBJ1-4
cdr3_aa: CASSLRTGGGDEKLFF

v_call: TRBV25-1
d_call: TRBD1
j_call: TRBJ1-4
cdr3_aa: CASSIMGQGEKLFF

v_call: TRBV24-1
d_call: .
j_call: TRBJ1-5
cdr3_aa: CATSETRLGDHQPQHF

v_call: TRBV27
d_call: .
j_call: TRBJ2-5
cdr3_aa: CASSLYYPMYQETQYF

v_call: TRBV27
d_call: TRBD1
j_call: TRBJ1-2
cdr3_aa: CASRTTGWSYGYTF

v_call: TRBV5-1
d_call: TRBD2
j_call: TRBJ2-3
cdr3_aa: CASSLTSGGSTDTQYF

v_call: TRBV18
d_call: TRBD1
j_call: TRBJ2-1
cdr3_aa: CASSPNKDRVAEQFF

v_call: TRBV7-2
d_call: .
j_call: TRBJ1-1
cdr3_aa: CASSAGELGGTEAFF

v_call: TRBV3-1/TRBV3-2
d_call: .
j_call: TRBJ1-1
cdr3_aa: CASSHQVGGGTEAFF

v_call: TRBV28
d_call: TRBD1
j_call: TRBJ1-2
cdr3_aa: CGAGGSYGYTF

v_call: TRBV6-5
d_call: TRBD1
j_call: TRBJ1-3
cdr3_aa: CASNLDRASGNTIYF

v_call: TRBV10-2
d_call: TRBD2
j_call: TRBJ2-6
cdr3_aa: CASRDASQRGGEGANVLTF

v_call: TRBV6-5
d_call: .
j_call: TRBJ1-2
cdr3_aa: CASIAGLGYGYGYTF

v_call: TRBV5-1
d_call: .
j_call: TRBJ1-2
cdr3_aa: CASSLEVLRYGYTF

v_call: TRBV15
d_call: .
j_call: TRBJ2-2
cdr3_aa: CATSRVISGGELFF

v_call: TRBV12-5
d_call: .
j_call: TRBJ2-3
cdr3_aa: CASGLVSDGQMNTDTQYF

v_call: TRBV5-3
d_call: .
j_call: TRBJ1-3
cdr3_aa: CARSLGGSGNTIYF

v_call: TRBV5-1
d_call: TRBD1
j_call: TRBJ2-1
cdr3_aa: CASSLEGTGDAQFF

v_call: TRBV5-1
d_call: TRBD2
j_call: TRBJ2-1
cdr3_aa: CASSGEGYNEQFF